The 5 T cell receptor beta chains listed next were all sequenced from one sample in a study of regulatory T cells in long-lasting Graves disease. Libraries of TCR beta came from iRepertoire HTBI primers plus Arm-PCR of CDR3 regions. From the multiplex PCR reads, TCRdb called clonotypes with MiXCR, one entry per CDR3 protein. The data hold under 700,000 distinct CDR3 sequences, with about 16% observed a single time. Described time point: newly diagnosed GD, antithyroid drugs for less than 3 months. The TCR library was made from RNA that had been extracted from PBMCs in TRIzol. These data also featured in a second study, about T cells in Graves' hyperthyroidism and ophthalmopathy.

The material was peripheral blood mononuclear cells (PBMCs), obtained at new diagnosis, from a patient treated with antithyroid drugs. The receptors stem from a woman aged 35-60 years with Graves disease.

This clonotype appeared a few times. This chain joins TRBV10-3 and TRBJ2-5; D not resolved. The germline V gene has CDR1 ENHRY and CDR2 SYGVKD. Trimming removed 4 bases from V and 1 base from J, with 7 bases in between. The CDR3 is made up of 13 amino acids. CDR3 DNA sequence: TGTGCCATCAGTGTGCCCGGCCAAGAGACCCAGTACTTC. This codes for CAISVPGQETQYF.

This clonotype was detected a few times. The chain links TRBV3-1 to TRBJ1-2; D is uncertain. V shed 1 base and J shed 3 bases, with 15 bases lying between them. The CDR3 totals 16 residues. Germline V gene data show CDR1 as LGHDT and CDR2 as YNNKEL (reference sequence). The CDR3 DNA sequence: TGTGCCAGCAGCCAAGTGGCAGGCGGTTTTGACTATGGCTACACCTTC. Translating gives CASSQVAGGFDYGYTF.

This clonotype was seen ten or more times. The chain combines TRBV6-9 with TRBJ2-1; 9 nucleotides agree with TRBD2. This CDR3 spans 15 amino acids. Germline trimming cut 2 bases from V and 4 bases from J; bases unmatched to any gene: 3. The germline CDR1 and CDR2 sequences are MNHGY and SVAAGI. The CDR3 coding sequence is TGTGCCAGCAGTTATGGCGGGGGGGGATACAATGAGCAGTTCTTC. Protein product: CASSYGGGGYNEQFF.

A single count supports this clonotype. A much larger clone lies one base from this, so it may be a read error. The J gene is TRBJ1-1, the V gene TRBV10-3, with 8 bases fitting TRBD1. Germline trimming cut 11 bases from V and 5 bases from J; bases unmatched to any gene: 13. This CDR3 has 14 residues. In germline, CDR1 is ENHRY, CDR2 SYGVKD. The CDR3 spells CAGSVDRGLTEAFF. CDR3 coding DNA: TGTGCCGGCAGTGTTGACAGGGGATTGACTGAAGCTTTCTTT.

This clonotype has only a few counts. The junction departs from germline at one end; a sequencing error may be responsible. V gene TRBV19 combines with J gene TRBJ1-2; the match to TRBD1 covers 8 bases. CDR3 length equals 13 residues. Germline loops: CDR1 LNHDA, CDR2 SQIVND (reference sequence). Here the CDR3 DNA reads TGTGCCAGTAGTCCCGGACAGGGCTGGGGCTGCACCTTC. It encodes CASSPGQGWGCTF.